The rows below give T cell receptor beta chains drawn from one sample of a study of T cells after posttransplantation cyclophosphamide. Profiled with immunoSEQ multiplex PCR; TCRdb holds only in-frame clones, not every one. Of 50,000 to 55,000 clones listed, about 86% are singletons. The sample was PBMCs. The receptors were gathered from a man aged 25 to 45 with a blood cancer, CMV-positive, and with a related stem cell donor. CDR3s include the opening cysteine and the closing phenylalanine or tryptophan. D genes are given only for firm matches. The size field is filled for only some rows; it gives once, few, many or a size class.

TRBJ2-7,.,.,TRBV11-2,CASRGTGEGYEQYF,TGTGCCAGCAGAGGTACGGGAGAAGGCTACGAGCAGTACTTC
TRBJ2-1,.,.,TRBV7-2,CASSLRFLTAYNEQFF,TGTGCCAGCAGCCTACGCTTTCTGACAGCCTACAATGAGCAGTTCTTC
TRBJ2-1,many,.,TRBV7-9,CASSRGLPSIHEQFF,TGTGCCAGCAGTCGTGGACTACCCTCAATTCATGAGCAGTTCTTC
TRBJ1-2,.,TRBD1,TRBV9,CASSVGGGGTGGNYGYTF,TGTGCCAGCAGCGTAGGGGGAGGAGGGACAGGGGGCAACTATGGCTACACCTTC
TRBJ2-7,.,TRBD2,TRBV9,CARRTSARYPYEQYF,TGTGCCAGAAGGACTAGCGCCCGCTATCCCTACGAGCAGTACTTC
TRBJ2-1,.,TRBD2,TRBV12-5,CASGSPRTSGNNEQFF,TGTGCTAGTGGGTCGCCTAGGACTAGCGGGAACAATGAGCAGTTCTTC
TRBJ2-7,.,.,TRBV19,CASSRKGVNSYEQYF,TGTGCCAGTAGTCGAAAGGGGGTCAACTCCTACGAGCAGTACTTC
TRBJ2-7,few,TRBD1,TRBV25-1,CASSESGTGGREQYF,TGTGCCAGCAGTGAATCCGGGACAGGGGGCCGCGAGCAGTACTTC
TRBJ1-4,.,TRBD1,TRBV28,CASSPGQWTFTEKLFF,TGTGCCAGTAGTCCGGGACAGTGGACCTTCACTGAAAAACTGTTTTTT
TRBJ2-1,.,TRBD2,TRBV5-1,CASSLGTSGNEQFF,TGCGCCAGCAGCTTGGGGACTAGCGGCAATGAGCAGTTCTTC
TRBJ2-7,.,.,TRBV5-6,CASSEATGQAYEQYF,TGTGCCAGCAGCGAGGCTACGGGACAAGCCTACGAGCAGTACTTC
TRBJ2-7,.,.,TRBV28,CASSLTGLVQWEQYF,TGTGCCAGCAGTTTGACAGGCCTGGTACAGTGGGAGCAGTACTTC
TRBJ2-4,.,.,TRBV28,CASSAHPSLAKNIQYF,TGTGCCAGCAGCGCACACCCGTCCCTAGCCAAAAACATTCAGTACTTC
TRBJ1-1,.,TRBD1,TRBV19,CASSMAGGRDTEAFF,TGTGCCAGTAGTATGGCAGGGGGGCGCGACACTGAAGCTTTCTTT
TRBJ2-7,.,.,TRBV2,CASSTGTKIRDEQYF,TGTGCCAGCAGTACCGGGACAAAGATTCGGGACGAGCAGTACTTC
TRBJ1-3,.,.,TRBV7-2,CASSPRGGTSQGNTIYF,TGTGCCAGCAGCCCGAGGGGGGGCACCAGTCAAGGAAACACCATATATTTT
TRBJ2-7,.,TRBD1,TRBV6-5,CASSRQGTYEQYF,TGTGCCAGCAGCAGACAGGGAACCTACGAGCAGTACTTC
TRBJ2-2,.,TRBD2,TRBV4-1,CASSQGLAGVRELFF,TGCGCCAGCAGCCAAGGACTAGCGGGAGTAAGGGAGCTGTTTTTT
TRBJ2-5,.,.,TRBV5-6,CASSFLSAQTQYF,TGTGCCAGCAGCTTTCTCAGCGCCCAGACCCAGTACTTC
TRBJ2-1,.,.,TRBV2,CASSGTRDDEQFF,TGTGCCAGTTCCGGGACACGGGACGATGAGCAGTTCTTC
TRBJ2-7,.,.,TRBV5-5,CASSFRPTGTRPYEQYF,TGTGCCAGCAGCTTCAGACCGACCGGGACAAGACCCTACGAGCAGTACTTC
TRBJ1-1,few,TRBD1,TRBV5-1,CASSLGGDNTEAFF,TGCGCCAGCAGCTTAGGGGGCGATAACACTGAAGCTTTCTTT
TRBJ2-1,.,TRBD1,TRBV4-2,CASSSHRGFYNEQFF,TGTGCCAGCAGCTCGCACAGGGGGTTCTACAATGAGCAGTTCTTC
TRBJ2-5,.,.,TRBV12-1,CASSPNPRETQYF,TGTGCCAGCAGCCCCAACCCACGGGAGACCCAGTACTTC
TRBJ1-4,.,.,TRBV2,CASKQGRATNEKLFF,TGTGCCAGCAAGCAGGGCCGAGCAACTAATGAAAAACTGTTTTTT
TRBJ1-5,.,.,TRBV28,CASSLLDRLNQPQHF,TGTGCCAGCAGTTTATTGGACAGACTCAATCAGCCCCAGCATTTT
TRBJ1-1,.,.,TRBV14,CASSQDGVRRTEAFF,TGTGCCAGCAGCCAAGATGGGGTAAGGAGGACTGAAGCTTTCTTT
TRBJ2-3,.,TRBD2,TRBV7-8,CASSLWLAGLYTQYF,TGTGCCAGCAGCTTATGGCTAGCGGGGCTCTATACGCAGTATTTT
TRBJ2-1,.,TRBD2,TRBV5-1,CASSLVGGRAANEQFF,TGCGCCAGCAGCTTGGTGGGCGGGAGGGCCGCCAATGAGCAGTTCTTC
TRBJ1-1,.,.,TRBV30,CAWKVSGAMSSQAFF,TGTGCCTGGAAAGTATCAGGGGCTATGAGCTCCCAAGCTTTCTTT
TRBJ2-1,.,TRBD2,TRBV9,CASSVRREGAYNEQFF,TGTGCCAGCAGCGTGAGGCGGGAGGGAGCCTACAATGAGCAGTTCTTC
TRBJ2-1,.,TRBD2,TRBV7-3,CASSGGDVQRSSSYNEQFF,TGTGCCAGCAGCGGGGGGGACGTACAGAGGTCAAGCTCCTACAATGAGCAGTTCTTC
TRBJ2-3,.,TRBD2,TRBV30,CAWSYPGTRDTDTQYF,TGTGCCTGGAGTTATCCGGGGACTAGAGACACAGATACGCAGTATTTT
TRBJ2-1,.,TRBD2,TRBV7-3,CASSSSGTSGEQFF,TGTGCCAGCAGCTCCTCCGGGACTAGCGGTGAGCAGTTCTTC
TRBJ2-1,.,TRBD2,TRBV19,CASSEGLAGTYSYNEQFF,TGTGCCAGTAGTGAAGGGCTAGCGGGCACCTACTCCTACAATGAGCAGTTCTTC
TRBJ2-7,.,.,TRBV4-1,CASSQSRGSAYEQYF,TGCGCCAGCAGCCAAAGTCGTGGGAGCGCGTACGAGCAGTACTTC
TRBJ2-3,.,.,TRBV7-9,CASRDYQSTQYF,TGTGCCAGCAGGGACTATCAATCTACGCAGTATTTT
TRBJ2-7,.,TRBD1,TRBV18,CASSRTGVAYEQYF,TGTGCCAGCTCACGGACAGGGGTTGCCTACGAGCAGTACTTC
TRBJ1-2,.,TRBD1,TRBV5-4,CASSRTTGASHGYTF,TGTGCCAGCAGCCGCACGACAGGGGCCTCTCATGGCTACACCTTC
TRBJ2-2,.,TRBD1,TRBV7-6,CASSPGGNTGELFF,TGTGCCAGCAGCCCAGGGGGGAACACCGGGGAGCTGTTTTTT